This TCR beta chain stems from a study of OX40 agonist ivuxolimab in advanced cancers. Study-level background: Enrolled patients in dose escalation had cancers that were hepatocellular carcinoma, melanoma, renal cell or head and neck cancer. The eligibility criteria allowed prior anti-PD-1, anti-PD-L1 or anti-CTLA-4 therapy, and approximately 38% had some. Partial responses, seen in three patients, involved one hepatocellular carcinoma and two cutaneous melanomas.

The method was immunoSEQ multiplex PCR; TCRdb's version includes in-frame clones alone and lacks a portion of them. This table holds over 60,000 clones, 85% found once. This clone was observed a single time. V lost 0 bases and J lost 8, with 14 bases in between. The CDR3 contains 14 residues. Germline CDR1 is SGDLS and CDR2 is YYNGEE. Here the sequenced sample was CD4+ or CD8+ T cells sorted from blood, taken in a trial of the OX40 agonist ivuxolimab. The source of this sequence is an adult with an advanced solid tumor such as melanoma, head and neck, liver or kidney cancer. This chain joins TRBV9 and TRBJ1-1; D possibly corresponds to TRBD1 (6 bases). CDR3 DNA: TGTGCCAGCAGCGTAGCTGACAGGTTATTCGAAGCTTTCTTT. This codes for CASSVADRLFEAFF. Variable domain in full (rest from reference TRBV9 and TRBJ1-1): DSGVTQTPKHLITATGQRVTLRCSPRSGDLSVYWYQQSLDQGLQFLIQYYNGEERAKGNILERFSAQQFPDLHSELNLSSLELGDSALYFCASSVADRLFEAFFGQGTRLTVV.